This is a list of T cell receptor beta chains from one sample in a study of T cell responses to AZD1222 COVID-19 vaccine. Produced via immunoSEQ multiplex PCR; TCRdb's table is partial and in-frame only. The sample gives about 92,000 clones, approximately 90% of which show up once; 22% is in the top ten. Sequencing used peripheral blood, obtained on day 0 of AZD1222 vaccination. The receptors were sampled from an adult in good health. CDR3s include the opening cysteine and the closing phenylalanine or tryptophan.

J gene | V gene | CDR3 protein
TRBJ1-6 | TRBV5-6 | CASSLAAGPGTYNSPLHF
TRBJ1-2 | TRBV14 | CASSRDTHYGYTF
TRBJ1-6 | TRBV25-1 | CASNRANNSPLHF
TRBJ1-1 | TRBV15 | CATSRTQGANTEAFF
TRBJ1-3 | TRBV3-1/TRBV3-2 | CASSQTGVGNTIYF
TRBJ1-2 | TRBV7-2 | CASSPRRSMRGYTF
TRBJ2-3 | TRBV7-9 | CASSLAGAADTQYF
TRBJ1-3 | TRBV30 | CAWSVLGTGNTIYF
TRBJ2-7 | TRBV3-1/TRBV3-2 | CASSRPGQGGGEQYF
TRBJ2-2 | TRBV7-7 | CASSSGQGNTGELFF
TRBJ1-1 | TRBV7-8 | CASSSTGGITEAFF
TRBJ1-1 | TRBV5-1 | CASSLEVRGTEAFF
TRBJ2-7 | TRBV5-4 | CASSLDSGRVKYF
TRBJ2-2 | TRBV2 | CAAKQGTRDTGELFF
TRBJ1-6 | TRBV15 | CATARGSYNSPLHF
TRBJ1-1 | TRBV27 | CASHPRGRGEAFF
TRBJ2-5 | TRBV7-3 | CASSLGLAGLKETQYF
TRBJ1-6 | TRBV3-1/TRBV3-2 | CASSQDTLIPLHF
TRBJ1-1 | TRBV11-1 | CASSKQGVNIEAFF
TRBJ1-1 | TRBV6-2/TRBV6-3 | CASSYVGQQAFF
TRBJ1-2 | TRBV2 | CASSVDRANYGYTF
TRBJ2-3 | TRBV9 | CASSVGSGGYTSTQYF
TRBJ1-5 | TRBV19 | CASSIQVVSNQPQHF
TRBJ2-4 | TRBV10-3 | CATNREPKNIQYF
TRBJ1-3 | TRBV29-1 | CSVRRDNLDPRGTIYF
TRBJ2-1 | TRBV6-2/TRBV6-3 | CASSNGGFSYNEQFF
TRBJ1-1 | TRBV9 | CASSPREGAGKNTEAFF
TRBJ2-5 | TRBV18 | CASSPTTGGGETQYF
TRBJ1-3 | TRBV3-1/TRBV3-2 | CASSRQGWPGNTIYF
TRBJ2-4 | TRBV6-2/TRBV6-3 | CASSGRRDIQYF
TRBJ2-7 | TRBV19 | CASSKWGGLAGNYEQYF
TRBJ1-4 | TRBV4-3 | CASSQGQGFEKLFF
TRBJ1-2 | TRBV4-3 | CASSQIGAGTKGYTF
TRBJ1-6 | TRBV5-6 | CASSLAMDSPLHF
TRBJ1-5 | TRBV7-8 | CASSTRAISGNQPQHF
TRBJ2-3 | TRBV5-4 | CASSFEGHPADTQYF
TRBJ2-6 | TRBV5-1 | CASSLDSGGGANVLTF
TRBJ1-6 | TRBV19 | CASNSDRSYNSPLHF
TRBJ2-7 | TRBV12-3/TRBV12-4 | CASGDRTYEQYF
TRBJ1-2 | TRBV10-3 | CAIRTIQGVEGYTF
TRBJ1-2 | TRBV6-2/TRBV6-3 | CASSYSGATVGYTF
TRBJ2-1 | TRBV5-1 | CASSLADRGGPFF
TRBJ1-4 | TRBV19 | CASSIYRGPNEKLFF
TRBJ2-5 | TRBV19 | CASSIGNTRAQYF
TRBJ2-7 | TRBV23-1 | CASSPKPRDTQYEQYF
TRBJ1-1 | TRBV12-5 | CASGLGAPEAFF
TRBJ1-3 | TRBV6-6 | CASSLDSAGNTIYF